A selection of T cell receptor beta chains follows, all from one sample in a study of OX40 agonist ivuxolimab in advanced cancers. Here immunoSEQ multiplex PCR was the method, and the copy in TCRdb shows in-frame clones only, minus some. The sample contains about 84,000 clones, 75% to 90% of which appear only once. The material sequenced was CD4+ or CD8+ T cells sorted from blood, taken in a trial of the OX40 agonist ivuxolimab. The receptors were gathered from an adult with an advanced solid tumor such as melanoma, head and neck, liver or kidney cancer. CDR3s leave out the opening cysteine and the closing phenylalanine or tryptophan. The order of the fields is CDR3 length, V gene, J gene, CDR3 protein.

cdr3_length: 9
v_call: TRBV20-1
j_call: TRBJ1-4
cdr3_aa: SARDDEKLF

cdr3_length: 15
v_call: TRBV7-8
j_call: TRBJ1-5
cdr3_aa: ASSLGGGQESNQPQH

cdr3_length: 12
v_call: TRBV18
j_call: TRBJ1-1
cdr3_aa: ASSLTQGYTEAF

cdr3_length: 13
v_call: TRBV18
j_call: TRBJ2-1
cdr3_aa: ASSLRQGENSEQF

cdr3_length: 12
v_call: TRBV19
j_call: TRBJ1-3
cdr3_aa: ASSPGQRRNTIY

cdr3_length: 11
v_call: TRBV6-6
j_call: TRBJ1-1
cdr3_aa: ASRTTGNTEAF

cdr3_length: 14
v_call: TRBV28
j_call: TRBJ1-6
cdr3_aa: ASSTTGTGNNSPLH

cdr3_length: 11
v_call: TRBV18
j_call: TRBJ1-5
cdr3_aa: ASSPGGNQPQH

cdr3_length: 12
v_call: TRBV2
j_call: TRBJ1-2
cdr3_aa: ASKTQVLGYGYT

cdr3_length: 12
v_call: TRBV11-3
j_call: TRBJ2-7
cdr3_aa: ASSLQGISYEQY

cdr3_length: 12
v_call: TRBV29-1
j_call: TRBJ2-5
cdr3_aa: SVPFRQAQRAQY